Listed below are T cell receptor beta chains from one sample, sequenced in a study of CD8+ T cells in alopecia areata. The method was immunoSEQ multiplex PCR; TCRdb's version includes in-frame clones alone and lacks a portion of them. The sample comprises a few hundred thousand clones, more than 45% of which are singletons, and roughly 1.6% rests with the top ten. Sequencing used CD4+ T cells sorted from blood, obtained at week 4, from a patient treated with tofacitinib. The receptors come from a human donor with alopecia areata. Each CDR3 is given with its conserved first and last residue. The D gene is left open where the match is weak. Only part of the rows carry a size: once, few, many, or a class if the clone is expanded.

length | J | size | V | D | DNA | CDR3
12 | TRBJ2-5 | . | TRBV25-1 | . | TGTGCCAGCAGTGATCCGGGCGAGACCCAGTACTTC | CASSDPGETQYF
16 | TRBJ2-7 | few | TRBV13 | . | TGTGCCAGCAGCGAAGTGGAAGGCAGTCTCTCCTACGAGCAGTACTTC | CASSEVEGSLSYEQYF
15 | TRBJ1-1 | few | TRBV25-1 | . | TGTGCCAGCAGTGAATTTACCGTCGGTGACGGTGAAGCTTTCTTT | CASSEFTVGDGEAFF
16 | TRBJ1-2 | . | TRBV19 | . | TGTGCCAGTAGTATGATGGCGGGAGCAGAGGGTTATGGCTACACCTTC | CASSMMAGAEGYGYTF
14 | TRBJ2-2 | few | TRBV29-1 | TRBD2 | TGCAGCGCCGCACTAGCGGGGGGTGCCGGGGAGCTGTTTTTT | CSAALAGGAGELFF
15 | TRBJ2-5 | . | TRBV7-2 | . | TGTGCCAGCAGCTCACCCGGAGGGGCCAAAGAGACCCAGTACTTC | CASSSPGGAKETQYF
13 | TRBJ1-2 | . | TRBV2 | TRBD1 | TGTGCCAGCGGGACAGGAACGAACTATGGCTACACCTTC | CASGTGTNYGYTF
16 | TRBJ2-3 | once | TRBV4-3 | TRBD2 | TGCGCCAGCAGCCCTCGACTAGCCGGGGGCACAGATACGCAGTATTTT | CASSPRLAGGTDTQYF
12 | TRBJ2-3 | . | TRBV19 | . | TGTGCCAGTAGTCCCAGGGAAGATACGCAGTATTTT | CASSPREDTQYF
16 | TRBJ2-7 | . | TRBV4-1 | TRBD2 | TGCGCCAGCAGCCAAGATCCCCTAGCGGGGTACCACGAGCAGTACTTC | CASSQDPLAGYHEQYF
14 | TRBJ1-5 | . | TRBV18 | . | TGTGCCAGCTCTATGGGGGATATCAATCAGCCCCAGCATTTT | CASSMGDINQPQHF
14 | TRBJ1-4 | . | TRBV6-6 | . | TGTGCCAGCACCGGAGGGGTGGCTAATGAAAAACTGTTTTTT | CASTGGVANEKLFF
13 | TRBJ1-1 | . | TRBV6-6 | . | TGTGCCAGCAGAAGCCAAGGTCGCACTGAAGCTTTCTTT | CASRSQGRTEAFF
14 | TRBJ2-5 | . | TRBV5-1 | . | TGCGCCAGCAGCCTCAGGGAAGGGTGGGAGACCCAGTACTTC | CASSLREGWETQYF
12 | TRBJ2-1 | . | TRBV2 | . | TGTGCCAAGGGCTCCTCCTACAATGAGCAGTTCTTC | CAKGSSYNEQFF
15 | TRBJ2-2 | few | TRBV11-2 | . | TGTGCCAGCAGCTTAGGGGCAGGATCTTCGGGGGAGCTGTTTTTT | CASSLGAGSSGELFF
16 | TRBJ1-1 | . | TRBV29-1 | TRBD1 | TGCAGCGTAACAGGGGCCAGATTTAGTCGGAACACTGAAGCTTTCTTT | CSVTGARFSRNTEAFF
12 | TRBJ1-2 | . | TRBV30 | . | TGTGCCTGGAAGTCCCCTCGGAGTGGCTACACCTTC | CAWKSPRSGYTF
13 | TRBJ2-3 | . | TRBV2 | . | TGTGCCAGCAGTACTCGACAGACAGATACGCAGTATTTT | CASSTRQTDTQYF
14 | TRBJ2-6 | few | TRBV5-1 | . | TGCGCCAGCAGCGGCACAGGTCCCCTCGGTGTCCTGACTTTC | CASSGTGPLGVLTF
12 | TRBJ2-7 | . | TRBV29-1 | TRBD1 | TGCAGCGTTGAATGGGACAGAAACGAGCAGTACTTC | CSVEWDRNEQYF
15 | TRBJ2-3 | . | TRBV6-5 | . | TGTGCCAGCAGTTACGGCCAGGGGGGGACAGATACGCAGTATTTT | CASSYGQGGTDTQYF
14 | TRBJ2-1 | . | TRBV7-3 | TRBD1 | TGTGCCAGCAGCTTAGGGGGACAGGGCAATGAGCAGTTCTTC | CASSLGGQGNEQFF
11 | TRBJ1-6 | few | TRBV2 | . | TGTGCCAGCACATTAGACTTCGCCCTCCACTTT | CASTLDFALHF
14 | TRBJ1-6 | . | TRBV7-2 | TRBD1 | TGTGCCACCCCGCCGAGGGGGCGGAATTCACCCCTCCACTTT | CATPPRGRNSPLHF
13 | TRBJ2-1 | few | TRBV7-2 | . | TGTGCCAGCAGCTCTGGGTCCTACAATGAGCAGTTCTTC | CASSSGSYNEQFF
16 | TRBJ2-5 | . | TRBV2 | . | TGTGCCAGCAGTGGGGCATTTCGGGGGGCGATAGAGACCCAGTACTTC | CASSGAFRGAIETQYF